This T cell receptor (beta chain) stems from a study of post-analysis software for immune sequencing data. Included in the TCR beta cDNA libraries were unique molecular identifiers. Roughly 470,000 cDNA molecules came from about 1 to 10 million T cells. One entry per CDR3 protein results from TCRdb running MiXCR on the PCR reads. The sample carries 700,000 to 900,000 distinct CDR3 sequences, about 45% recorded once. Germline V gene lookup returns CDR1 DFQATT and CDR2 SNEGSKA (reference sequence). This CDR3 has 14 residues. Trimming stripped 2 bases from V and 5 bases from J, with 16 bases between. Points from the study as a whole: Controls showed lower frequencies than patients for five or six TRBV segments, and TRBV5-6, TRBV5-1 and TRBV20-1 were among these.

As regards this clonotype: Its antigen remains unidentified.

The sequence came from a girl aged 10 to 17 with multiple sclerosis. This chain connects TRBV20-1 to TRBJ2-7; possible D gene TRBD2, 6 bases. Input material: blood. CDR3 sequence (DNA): TGCAGTGCTAGATTCGCTAGCGTGTCTAACGAGCAGTACTTC. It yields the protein CSARFASVSNEQYF.